These T cell receptor beta chains were read from a single sample in a study of blood T cells in healthy people across ages. TCRdb re-analysed the 5' RACE reads in MiXCR, keeping a single row per CDR3 protein. The sample includes around 500,000 distinct CDR3 sequences, over 25% seen only once; the top ten take 3% to 4.5%. These same data were also listed under a study on T cells of mothers and their children.

Source material: blood. Source of these receptors: a boy younger than 10 in good health. CDR3s include the opening cysteine and the closing phenylalanine or tryptophan. A D gene is named only where the DNA matches it firmly. Clone size appears in some rows only: once, few, many, or a class for an expanded clone.

>TRBV5-1|TRBD2|14|-|TRBJ2-7
CASSFSPSGYEQYF
TGCGCCAGCAGCTTCAGTCCTAGCGGTTACGAGCAGTACTTC
>TRBV7-9|-|14|-|TRBJ2-1
CASSQRLSYNEQFF
TGTGCCAGCAGCCAGAGACTTTCTTACAATGAGCAGTTCTTC
>TRBV7-2|-|17|many|TRBJ2-3
CASSLRAGRGYTDTQYF
TGTGCCAGCAGCTTGCGGGCCGGGCGAGGGTACACAGATACGCAGTATTTT
>TRBV7-9|TRBD2|18|-|TRBJ2-4
CASSPGTSGAGAKNIQYF
TGTGCCAGCAGCCCCGGGACTAGCGGGGCGGGGGCCAAAAACATTCAGTACTTC
>TRBV6-2/TRBV6-3|TRBD2|15|many|TRBJ2-1
CASRGGVRSYNEQFF
TGTGCCAGCAGGGGAGGGGTACGCTCCTACAATGAGCAGTTCTTC
>TRBV7-9|-|13|many|TRBJ2-5
CASSSGNQETQYF
TGTGCCAGCAGCTCCGGTAACCAAGAGACCCAGTACTTC
>TRBV27|TRBD1|15|-|TRBJ2-7
CASSRQGLLSYEQYF
TGTGCCAGCAGTCGACAGGGCCTACTCTCCTACGAGCAGTACTTC
>TRBV10-3|TRBD2|14|few|TRBJ2-1
CATYTSGGNNEQFF
TGTGCCACATACACTAGCGGGGGCAACAATGAGCAGTTCTTC
>TRBV6-1|-|15|few|TRBJ1-6
CASSELSGNNSPLHF
TGTGCCAGCAGTGAACTCTCAGGGAATAATTCACCCCTCCACTTT
>TRBV15|-|15|-|TRBJ1-2
CATSRDNGPNYDYTF
TGTGCCACCAGCAGAGACAACGGACCTAACTATGACTACACCTTC
>TRBV6-6|-|15|-|TRBJ2-6
CAGQGMKSGANVLTF
TGTGCCGGGCAGGGGATGAAATCTGGGGCCAACGTCCTGACTTTC
>TRBV4-1|TRBD2|16|few|TRBJ2-3
CASSQVAGGPADTQYF
TGCGCCAGCAGCCAGGTAGCGGGGGGGCCAGCAGATACGCAGTATTTT
>TRBV6-2/TRBV6-3|TRBD1|17|few|TRBJ2-7
CASSPRRRDRGLYEQYF
TGTGCCAGCAGTCCCCGACGCCGGGACAGGGGGCTCTACGAGCAGTACTTC
>TRBV6-1|TRBD2|13|-|TRBJ2-5
CASGLGERETQYF
TGTGCCAGTGGACTAGGCGAGCGGGAGACCCAGTACTTC
>TRBV6-2/TRBV6-3|-|15|few|TRBJ1-4
CASRASKSVNEKLFF
TGTGCCAGCCGGGCCTCCAAGAGTGTTAATGAAAAACTGTTTTTT
>TRBV20-1|TRBD1|22|-|TRBJ1-2
CSARDLARVDGTGLIWHYGYTF
TGCAGTGCTAGAGATTTAGCGCGAGTCGACGGGACAGGGTTAATTTGGCACTATGGCTACACCTTC
>TRBV5-1|-|15|-|TRBJ2-1
CASSPDGFSYNEQFF
TGCGCCAGCAGCCCAGACGGATTCTCCTACAATGAGCAGTTCTTC
>TRBV6-4|TRBD2|16|-|TRBJ2-1
CASSARLAGGTNEQFF
TGTGCCAGCAGTGCTCGGCTAGCGGGAGGTACCAATGAGCAGTTCTTC
>TRBV30|TRBD2|15|-|TRBJ2-2
CAWSVYGRDIGELFF
TGTGCCTGGAGTGTATACGGGAGGGACATCGGGGAGCTGTTTTTT
>TRBV12-5|TRBD2|15|-|TRBJ2-3
CASGLRLAGTDTQYF
TGTGCTAGTGGTTTACGACTAGCTGGCACAGATACGCAGTATTTT
>TRBV7-3|-|15|few|TRBJ2-2
CASSLGLSVGGELFF
TGTGCCAGCAGCTTAGGGCTTTCCGTGGGCGGGGAGCTGTTTTTT
>TRBV20-1|-|14|few|TRBJ1-5
CSARDMGAWQPQHF
TGCAGTGCTAGAGATATGGGGGCTTGGCAGCCCCAGCATTTT
>TRBV4-3|TRBD1|15|-|TRBJ1-2
CASSQGQGSTGGYTF
TGCGCCAGCAGCCAAGGACAGGGGTCGACTGGAGGCTACACCTTC
>TRBV3-1|TRBD1|15|-|TRBJ1-2
CASSQGLTGLYGYTF
TGTGCCAGCAGCCAAGGGTTGACAGGGCTCTATGGCTACACCTTC
>TRBV7-6|TRBD2|15|few|TRBJ2-7
CASSPGTSGIYEQYF
TGTGCCAGCAGCCCCGGTACTAGCGGAATCTACGAGCAGTACTTC
>TRBV6-1|-|13|few|TRBJ2-2
CASRGSSTGELFF
TGTGCCAGCAGGGGGAGTTCCACCGGGGAGCTGTTTTTT
>TRBV15|-|14|-|TRBJ1-4
CATSRKGPNEKLFF
TGTGCCACCAGCAGAAAGGGTCCGAATGAAAAACTGTTTTTT
>TRBV29-1|-|12|few|TRBJ1-2
CSAGGPSYGYTF
TGCAGCGCTGGAGGACCGTCCTATGGCTACACCTTC
>TRBV12-3/TRBV12-4|TRBD1|16|few|TRBJ1-6
CASSPGRDSYNSPLHF
TGTGCCAGCAGTCCTGGCCGGGACAGCTATAATTCACCCCTCCACTTT
>TRBV6-1|-|16|-|TRBJ2-1
CASADRASVTYNEQFF
TGTGCCAGCGCCGACCGGGCTAGCGTGACCTACAATGAGCAGTTCTTC
>TRBV7-2|-|18|-|TRBJ2-1
CASSLGLGRASSYNEQFF
TGTGCCAGCAGCTTAGGGCTGGGGCGGGCTAGCTCCTACAATGAGCAGTTCTTC
>TRBV9|-|13|few|TRBJ2-7
CASSVADSYEQYF
TGTGCCAGCAGCGTGGCAGACTCCTACGAGCAGTACTTC
>TRBV6-6|-|15|few|TRBJ2-2
CASSYAYGSGGELFF
TGTGCCAGCAGTTACGCGTATGGATCGGGCGGGGAGCTGTTTTTT
>TRBV6-1|-|13|few|TRBJ1-4
CASSEGPAEKLFF
TGTGCCAGCAGTGAAGGGCCTGCGGAAAAACTGTTTTTT
>TRBV29-1|-|13|-|TRBJ2-3
CSVEDRGTDTQYF
TGCAGCGTTGAAGATCGGGGCACAGATACGCAGTATTTT
>TRBV20-1|TRBD1|14|few|TRBJ1-4
CSATKTGTNEKLFF
TGCAGTGCGACCAAGACAGGGACTAATGAAAAACTGTTTTTT
>TRBV6-5|-|14|-|TRBJ2-7
CASRYSWDSPEQYF
TGTGCCAGCAGATACAGCTGGGACTCGCCCGAGCAGTACTTC
>TRBV5-4|-|14|-|TRBJ1-2
CASSFPGLNYGYTF
TGTGCCAGCAGCTTTCCAGGCCTTAACTATGGCTACACCTTC
>TRBV10-3|TRBD2|17|few|TRBJ2-6
CATIHPSGNSGANVLTF
TGTGCCACCATCCACCCTAGCGGAAACTCTGGGGCCAACGTCCTGACTTTC
>TRBV3-1|TRBD1|15|-|TRBJ1-3
CASSISGTGGNTIYF
TGTGCCAGCAGCATTTCCGGGACAGGGGGAAACACCATATATTTT
>TRBV6-5|TRBD2|16|few|TRBJ2-7
CASSYSAGVGSYEQYF
TGTGCCAGCAGTTACTCGGCGGGGGTCGGCTCCTACGAGCAGTACTTC
>TRBV9|-|15|many|TRBJ1-5
CASSATGVGNQPQHF
TGTGCCAGCAGCGCTACCGGGGTGGGGAATCAGCCCCAGCATTTT
>TRBV15|TRBD2|15|-|TRBJ2-1
CATSTELAANNEQFF
TGTGCCACCAGTACCGAACTAGCGGCTAACAATGAGCAGTTCTTC
>TRBV7-9|TRBD1|17|-|TRBJ1-6
CASSPSVPGTGDSPLHF
TGTGCCAGCAGCCCGTCGGTCCCCGGGACAGGGGATTCACCCCTCCACTTT
>TRBV29-1|-|13|many|TRBJ2-7
CSVVGGLFYEQYF
TGCAGCGTTGTTGGGGGGCTCTTCTACGAGCAGTACTTC